These 28 T cell receptor beta chains share one sample of origin, sequenced in a study of blood T cell repertoires in COVID-19. The protocol was immunoSEQ multiplex PCR, while the TCRdb copy is restricted to in-frame clones and leaves out a portion. This repertoire shows about 220,000 clones, 80% to 90% found once; its top ten account for approximately 3.8%. Material: PBMCs or T cells enriched from blood (not recorded which). The receptors come from a woman between 40 and 55 years old who had been exposed to COVID-19.

This clone was counted a single time. This chain joins TRBV7-9 and TRBJ1-4; maybe TRBD1 (6 bases). V lost 4 bases and J 8 bases, leaving 14 bases between the germline ends. Germline loops: CDR1 SEHNR, CDR2 FQNEAQ (reference sequence). This CDR3 has 14 residues. The CDR3 region has the DNA TGTGCCAGCAGCTCCACGGGGGGCGACGAAAAACTGTTTTTT. It encodes CASSSTGGDEKLFF.

Concerning this clone: Other DNA variants within this sample encode the same CDR3. This chain uses TRBV7-2 with TRBJ1-1, with D perhaps TRBD1 (6 bases). This CDR3 contains 13 residues. Germline V gene sequence: CDR1 SGHTA, CDR2 FQGNSA. Trimming took off 2 bases at V and 7 bases at J, with 11 bases between the two ends. The CDR3 sequence: CASSLTRGNEAFF. The CDR3 DNA follows: TGTGCCAGCAGCTTAACGAGGGGGAATGAAGCTTTCTTT.

The rearrangement uses TRBV15 and TRBJ2-1, with a weak D call TRBD1 (6 bases). Germline V CDR1 and CDR2: LNHNV, YYDKDF (reference sequence). V was shortened by 3 bases and J by 5 bases, with 17 bases between the two germline ends. The CDR3 has 16 amino acids. CDR3 protein: CATSSAGTYINNEQFF. DNA for the CDR3: TGTGCCACCAGCAGTGCCGGGACATATATTAACAATGAGCAGTTCTTC.

The rearrangement links TRBV29-1 to TRBJ1-5; TRBD1 agrees at 12 bases. Trimming removed 6 bases from V and 2 bases from J; junction bases left unmatched: 17. The CDR3 length is 19 residues. CDR1 and CDR2 from the germline V gene are SQVTM and ANQGSEA. CDR3: CSVPSPGTGGRRGNQPQHF. The CDR3 DNA follows: TGCAGCGTCCCCTCCCCCGGGACAGGGGGCCGACGGGGCAATCAGCCCCAGCATTTT.

The CDR3 is CASSTGLHPTDTQYF. CDR3 DNA sequence: TGTGCCAGCAGCACTGGACTGCACCCCACAGATACGCAGTATTTT. V usage is TRBV7-9 and J usage is TRBJ2-3, with a weak D call TRBD2 (5 bases). V was clipped by 5 bases and J by 2 bases, with 14 bases between them. CDR3 length equals 15 residues. Germline V gene sequence: CDR1 SEHNR, CDR2 FQNEAQ (reference sequence).

The chain joins TRBV9 to TRBJ2-3, with D perhaps matching TRBD1 (5 bases). V was shortened by 2 bases and J by 5 bases, with 15 bases between the two germline ends. This CDR3 is 15 amino acids long. Germline V gene data show CDR1 as SGDLS and CDR2 as YYNGEE. The CDR3, as DNA: TGTGCCAGCAGCGTTAACGTAGGGGCCCAAGATACGCAGTATTTT. Protein: CASSVNVGAQDTQYF.

V usage is TRBV7-9 and J usage is TRBJ1-2; TRBD1 is a possible D gene (5 bases). Germline values: CDR1 SEHNR, CDR2 FQNEAQ (reference sequence). V gave up 4 bases and J gave up 4 bases, with 10 bases separating them. The CDR3 extends over 13 amino acids. The CDR3 spells CASSYAGSYGYTF. The CDR3, as DNA: TGTGCCAGCAGCTACGCAGGGTCCTATGGCTACACCTTC.

Only one count was recorded for this clone. This rearrangement joins TRBV5-1 to TRBJ1-1, with no clear D. Between the trimmed V and J ends, which lost 4 bases and 5 bases, there was a span of 15 bases. CDR1 SGHRS and CDR2 YFSETQ come from the germline V gene. This CDR3 has 14 residues. The chain's CDR3 is CASSEGGERTEAFF. The DNA of the CDR3 is TGCGCCAGCAGCGAAGGCGGGGAGAGAACTGAAGCTTTCTTT.

The V gene is TRBV7-9, the J gene TRBJ1-1, with no clear D. CDR3 length equals 15 residues. Trimming cost V 1 base and J 6 bases, with 15 bases left between them. The germline V gene encodes CDR1 SEHNR and CDR2 FQNEAQ (reference sequence). CDR3 in DNA: TGTGCCAGCAGCTTAGTGCCAGACTCCCGCCCTGAAGCTTTCTTT. This codes for CASSLVPDSRPEAFF.

The gene calls are TRBV7-8 and TRBJ2-7; perhaps TRBD1 as D (6 bases). The CDR3 has 14 residues. Germline assignment: CDR1 SGHVS and CDR2 FQNEAQ. Trimming stripped 1 base from V and 3 bases from J, with 10 bases between. CDR3 sequence (DNA): TGTGCCAGCAGCTTAGTACAGGGCCACTACGAGCAGTACTTC. It translates to CASSLVQGHYEQYF.

J is TRBJ1-1 and V is TRBV5-4; D is unresolved. Germline CDR1 is SGHNT and CDR2 is YYREEE (reference sequence). The CDR3 runs 15 residues. V dropped 0 bases and J dropped 4 bases, with 13 bases sitting between them. The CDR3 nucleotides read TGTGCCAGCAGCTTGGGCCGGGGATTAAGCACTGAAGCTTTCTTT. This translates into CASSLGRGLSTEAFF.

The chain carries TRBV2 and TRBJ1-2; 10 bases fit TRBD1. This CDR3 is 13 amino acids long. Germline values: CDR1 SNHLY, CDR2 FYNNEI. The V and J ends lost 6 bases and 7 bases, in that order; junction bases with no gene match: 5. In nucleotides, the CDR3 is TGTGCCAGCAGAAACCGGGACAGGGGTGGCTACACCTTC. It specifies CASRNRDRGGYTF.

The V gene is TRBV2, the J gene TRBJ1-5; 7 bases are shared with TRBD1. From germline, CDR1 is SNHLY and CDR2 FYNNEI. The CDR3 extends over 14 amino acids. V trimming: 7 bases; J trimming: 3 bases; junction bases outside the gene matches: 6. The CDR3 DNA reads TGTGCCAGCACTGGACAGGATTACAATCAGCCCCAGCATTTT. Its protein is CASTGQDYNQPQHF.

The chain carries TRBV20-1 and TRBJ1-4; the D is unclear. The CDR3 covers 14 residues. Trimming cost V 4 bases and J 3 bases, with 12 bases left between them. In germline, CDR1 is DFQATT, CDR2 SNEGSKA (reference sequence). In nucleotides, the CDR3 is TGCAGTGCTAATGAGAGGGTGGCTAATGAAAAACTGTTTTTT. Its translation: CSANERVANEKLFF.

The chain carries TRBV12-5 and TRBJ2-1, with TRBD1 matching over 8 bases. This CDR3 has 15 residues. V shed 7 bases, J shed 6 bases, and the junction held 11 bases outside the gene matches. The germline CDR1 and CDR2 sequences are LGHNT and FRNRAP. The CDR3 is CASARGQGRSNEQFF. The CDR3 bases are TGTGCTAGTGCTAGAGGACAGGGTCGATCCAATGAGCAGTTCTTC.

This chain connects TRBV6-5 to TRBJ2-7; D gene uncertain. Germline V gene sequence: CDR1 MNHEY, CDR2 SVGAGI. Trimming stripped 6 bases from V and 6 bases from J, with 9 bases between. The CDR3 contains 11 residues. CDR3 sequence: CASRAGGEQYF. CDR3 DNA sequence: TGTGCCAGCAGAGCAGGTGGCGAGCAGTACTTC.

A few counts support this clone. The rearrangement uses TRBV11-2 and TRBJ1-2; D perhaps matches TRBD1 (6 bases). The germline V and J ends were trimmed by 3 bases and 2 bases, with 10 bases remaining between them. CDR3 length: 14 residues. Germline CDR1 and CDR2: SGHAT and FQNNGV. CDR3 DNA: TGTGCCAGCAGCTTCACGGACAGCAACTATGGCTACACCTTC. Amino acid sequence: CASSFTDSNYGYTF.

The chain links TRBV5-6 to TRBJ2-7; the D gene is possibly TRBD2 (5 bases). With 1 base removed from V and 2 bases from J, the gap between germline ends came to 7 bases. CDR3 size: 13 residues. Germline V gives CDR1 SGHDT, CDR2 YYEEEE. The CDR3 protein is CASSLYGTYEQYF. CDR3 nucleotides: TGTGCCAGCAGCTTGTACGGGACCTACGAGCAGTACTTC.

The V and J genes are TRBV5-6 and TRBJ1-1; 8 bases fit TRBD1. Trimming at V came to 4 bases and at J to 5 bases, leaving 7 bases not matched to a gene. CDR1 and CDR2 (germline): SGHDT, YYEEEE. The CDR3 sequence is 14 residues long. CDR3 amino acids: CASSQGQVRTEAFF. Here the CDR3 DNA reads TGTGCCAGCAGCCAGGGACAGGTTAGGACTGAAGCTTTCTTT.

V is TRBV6-6 and J is TRBJ2-2, with 9 bases identical to TRBD1. V dropped 6 bases and J dropped 5; count of bases not matched to a gene: 10. Germline lookup yields CDR1 MNHNY and CDR2 SVGAGI (reference sequence). The CDR3 spans 16 residues. The CDR3 region has the DNA TGTGCCAGCAGACCCCAGGACAGGGGAGGAACCGGGGAGCTGTTTTTT. Amino acid sequence: CASRPQDRGGTGELFF.

The V gene is TRBV7-8, the J gene TRBJ2-3; D may be TRBD2 (5 bases). The CDR3 totals 15 residues. The V end was cut by 3 bases, the J end by 6 bases, with 16 bases between. From germline, CDR1 is SGHVS and CDR2 FQNEAQ. The CDR3 region has the DNA TGTGCCAGCAGCTTCAATACGGGGTATGGGGATACGCAGTATTTT. This codes for CASSFNTGYGDTQYF.

The chain carries TRBV12-3 or TRBV12-4 and TRBJ2-7; 10 bases agree with TRBD2. Losses at the gene ends were 4 bases for V and 11 bases for J; bases not matched to a gene: 2. The CDR3 contains 11 residues. In DNA form, the CDR3 reads TGTGCCAGCAGTTCCGGGACTAGCGAGTACTTC. It yields the protein CASSSGTSEYF.

This chain connects TRBV19 to TRBJ2-3; 7 bases line up with TRBD1. The CDR3 runs to 15 residues. The V gene end was trimmed by 6 bases and the J gene end by 1 base; junction bases not matched to a gene: 7. Germline assignment: CDR1 LNHDA and CDR2 SQIVND (reference sequence). CDR3 sequence (DNA): TGTGCCAGTAGCCTAAGGGGGCCCCGCACAGATACGCAGTATTTT. Its translation is CASSLRGPRTDTQYF.

The chain employs TRBV2 and TRBJ1-2; 8 positions match TRBD1. This CDR3 spans 12 amino acids. Germline trimming cut 5 bases from V and 8 bases from J; bases unmatched to any gene: 4. Germline CDR1 is SNHLY and CDR2 is FYNNEI. This CDR3 is CASSLDREGYTF. The CDR3 DNA reads as TGTGCCAGCAGTTTGGACAGGGAGGGCTACACCTTC.

The chain couples TRBV28 to TRBJ1-1, with 9 bases matching TRBD1. Germline CDR1 is MDHEN and CDR2 is SYDVKM. CDR3 length equals 14 residues. J was trimmed by 1 base and V by 6 bases; bases with no gene match: 3. CDR3 DNA: TGTGCCAGCAGCGGACAGGGGCCGAACACTGAAGCTTTCTTT. Residues: CASSGQGPNTEAFF. Variable domain in full (rest from reference TRBV28 and TRBJ1-1): DVKVTQSSRYLVKRTGEKVFLECVQDMDHENMFWYRQDPGLGLRLIYFSYDVKMKEKGDIPEGYSVSREKKERFSLILESASTNQTSMYLCASSGQGPNTEAFFGQGTRLTVV.

The V call is TRBV18, the J call TRBJ1-1, with a tentative D call TRBD1 (5 bases). CDR1 and CDR2 (germline): KGHSH, LQKENI. The CDR3 has 12 amino acids. Trimming removed 6 bases at V and 1 base at J, with 6 bases between. The CDR3 is CASSQGNTEAFF. The DNA of the CDR3 is TGTGCCAGCTCTCAGGGGAACACTGAAGCTTTCTTT.

The chain carries TRBV7-9 and TRBJ1-5; D gene unclear. The V and J ends lost 0 bases and 4 bases respectively, with 10 bases between them. This CDR3 is 15 amino acids long. Germline V gives CDR1 SEHNR, CDR2 FQNEAQ (reference sequence). The CDR3 DNA reads TGTGCCAGCAGCTTAGCGCCGGAACAGAATCAGCCCCAGCATTTT. Residues: CASSLAPEQNQPQHF.

The gene calls are TRBV3-1 (or the pseudogene TRBV3-2) and TRBJ2-3; possibly TRBD2 for D (7 bases). The CDR3 is made up of 15 amino acids. CDR1 and CDR2 from the germline V gene are LGHDT and YNNKEL (reference sequence). The V end was cut by 4 bases, the J end by 5 bases, with 16 bases between. The chain's CDR3 is CASSPVGGAVDTQYF. In DNA, the CDR3 is TGTGCCAGCAGCCCCGTGGGGGGGGCCGTAGATACGCAGTATTTT.